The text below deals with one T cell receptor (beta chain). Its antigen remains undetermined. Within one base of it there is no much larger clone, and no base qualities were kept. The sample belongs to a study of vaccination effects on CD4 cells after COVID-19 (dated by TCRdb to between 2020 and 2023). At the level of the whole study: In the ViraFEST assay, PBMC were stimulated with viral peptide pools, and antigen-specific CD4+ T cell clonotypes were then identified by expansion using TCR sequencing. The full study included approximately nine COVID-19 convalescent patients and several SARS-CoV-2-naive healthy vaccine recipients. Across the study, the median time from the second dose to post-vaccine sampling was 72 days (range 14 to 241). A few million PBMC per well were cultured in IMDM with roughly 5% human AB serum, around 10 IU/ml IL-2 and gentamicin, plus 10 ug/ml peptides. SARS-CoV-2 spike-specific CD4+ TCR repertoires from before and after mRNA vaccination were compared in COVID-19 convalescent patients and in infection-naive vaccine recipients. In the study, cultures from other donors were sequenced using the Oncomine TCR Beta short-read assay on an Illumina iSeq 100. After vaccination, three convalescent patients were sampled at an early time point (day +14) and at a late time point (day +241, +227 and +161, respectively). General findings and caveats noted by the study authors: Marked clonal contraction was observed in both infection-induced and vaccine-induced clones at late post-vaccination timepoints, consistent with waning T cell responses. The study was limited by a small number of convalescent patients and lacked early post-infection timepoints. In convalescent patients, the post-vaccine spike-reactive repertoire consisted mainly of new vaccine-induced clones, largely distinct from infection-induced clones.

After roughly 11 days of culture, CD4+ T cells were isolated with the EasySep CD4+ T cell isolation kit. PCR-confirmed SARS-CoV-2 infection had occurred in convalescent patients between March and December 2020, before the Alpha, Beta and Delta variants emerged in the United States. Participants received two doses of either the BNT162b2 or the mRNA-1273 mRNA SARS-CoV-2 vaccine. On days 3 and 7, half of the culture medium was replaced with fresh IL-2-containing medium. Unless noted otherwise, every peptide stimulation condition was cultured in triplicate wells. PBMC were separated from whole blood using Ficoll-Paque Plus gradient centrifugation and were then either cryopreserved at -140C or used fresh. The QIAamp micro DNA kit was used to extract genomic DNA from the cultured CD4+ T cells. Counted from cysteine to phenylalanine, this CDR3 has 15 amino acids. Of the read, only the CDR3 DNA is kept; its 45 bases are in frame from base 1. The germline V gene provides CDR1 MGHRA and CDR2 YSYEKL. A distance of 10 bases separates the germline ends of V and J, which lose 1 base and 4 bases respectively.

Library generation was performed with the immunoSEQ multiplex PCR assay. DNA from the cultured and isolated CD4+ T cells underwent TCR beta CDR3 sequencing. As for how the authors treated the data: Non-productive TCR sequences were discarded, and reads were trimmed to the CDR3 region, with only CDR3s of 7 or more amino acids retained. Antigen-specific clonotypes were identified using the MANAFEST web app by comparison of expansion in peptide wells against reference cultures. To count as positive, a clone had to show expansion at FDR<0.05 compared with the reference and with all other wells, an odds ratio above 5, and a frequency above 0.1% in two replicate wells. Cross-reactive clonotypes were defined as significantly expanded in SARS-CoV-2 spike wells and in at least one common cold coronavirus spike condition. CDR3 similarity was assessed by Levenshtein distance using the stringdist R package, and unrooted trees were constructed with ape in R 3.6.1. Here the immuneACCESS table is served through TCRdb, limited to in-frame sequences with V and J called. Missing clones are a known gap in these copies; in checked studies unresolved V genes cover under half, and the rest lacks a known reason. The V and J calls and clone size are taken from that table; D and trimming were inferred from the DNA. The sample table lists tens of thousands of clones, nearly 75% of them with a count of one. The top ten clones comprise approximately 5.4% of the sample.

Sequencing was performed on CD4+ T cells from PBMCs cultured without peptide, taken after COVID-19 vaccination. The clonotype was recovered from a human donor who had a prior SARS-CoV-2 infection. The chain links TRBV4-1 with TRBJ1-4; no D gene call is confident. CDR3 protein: CASSQAQGYNEKLFF. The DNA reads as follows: TGCGCCAGCAGCCAAGCTCAAGGGTATAATGAAAAACTGTTTTTT.